These T cell receptor beta chains were read from a single sample in a study of tumor and adjacent non-tumor tissue in lung cancer. TCRdb re-called the multiplex PCR reads through MiXCR, storing one row per CDR3 protein. The data contain tens of thousands of distinct CDR3 sequences, 70% to 80% of them seen just once; the ten biggest clones take up 20% to 25%. Material for sequencing was distant non-tumor lung tissue. The receptors derive from a woman aged 60-75 years with non-small cell lung cancer. Each CDR3 is given with its conserved first and last residue. Fields, in order: clone size, J gene, D gene, V gene, CDR3 protein, CDR3 DNA. A D gene is named only where the DNA matches it firmly. Not every row has a clone size; where given, it reads once, few, many or a size class.

NA TRBJ2-3 NA TRBV29-1 CIVGAFERTQYF TGCATCGTTGGAGCGTTTGAGAGGACGCAGTATTTT
NA TRBJ1-1 NA TRBV5-1 CASSLAGQLNTEAFF TGCGCCAGCAGCTTGGCCGGACAGTTGAACACTGAAGCTTTCTTT
NA TRBJ2-1 NA TRBV10-1 CASKGSYNDQFF TGCGCCAGCAAGGGAAGTTACAATGATCAGTTCTTC
NA TRBJ2-3 TRBD2 TRBV12-3/TRBV12-4 CASGFKTSFGMREGKDTQYF TGTGCCAGTGGTTTTAAGACCTCTTTTGGTATGCGGGAGGGCAAAGATACGCAGTATTTT
NA TRBJ1-2 NA TRBV28 CASSCPSRGDYGYTF TGTGCCAGCAGTTGCCCCTCGAGGGGGGACTATGGCTACACCTTC
NA TRBJ2-5 NA TRBV7-2 CAGSLLGRGETQYF TGTGCCGGCAGCTTATTAGGGAGAGGAGAGACCCAGTACTTC
NA TRBJ2-1 NA TRBV11-2 CARSSQGTEQFF TGTGCCAGGAGCTCGCAGGGAACTGAGCAGTTCTTC
few TRBJ1-2 TRBD1 TRBV6-5 CSSSSWTGVSYGYTF TGTTCCAGCAGTTCTTGGACAGGGGTGAGCTATGGCTACACCTTC
once TRBJ2-6 NA TRBV6-5 CAIRYSSGANVLTF TGTGCCATCAGGTACAGCTCTGGTGCCAACGTCCTGACTTTC
NA TRBJ2-4 NA TRBV6-1 CASSDPGAGAKYIQYF TGCGCCAGCAGCGACCCGGGGGCTGGTGCCAAATACATTCAGTACTTC
NA TRBJ2-1 NA TRBV7-8 CASSKPEQYNEQIF TGTGCCAGCAGCAAGCCGGAACAGTACAATGAGCAGATCTTC
NA TRBJ1-1 NA TRBV4-3 CASSQTDRLNTEAFF TGCGCCAGCAGCCAAACAGACCGCTTGAACACTGAAGCTTTCTTT
NA TRBJ2-3 TRBD1 TRBV20-1 CSASFRDRGHTDTQYF TGCAGTGCTAGCTTCCGGGACAGGGGGCATACAGATACGCAGTATTTT
few TRBJ2-1 TRBD1 TRBV29-1 CSVGGFRGLYEQFF TGCAGCGTTGGAGGGTTTAGGGGGCTTTATGAGCAGTTCTTC
NA TRBJ2-1 TRBD2 TRBV29-1 CSVGTSGPSSYIEQFF TGCAGCGTCGGGACTAGCGGGCCCAGCTCCTATATTGAGCAGTTCTTC
NA TRBJ2-3 TRBD2 TRBV4-3 CASSHDRRREGQGDTDTQYF TGCGCCAGCAGCCATGATAGACGGAGGGAGGGCCAAGGAGACACAGATACGCAGTATTTT
NA TRBJ1-1 NA TRBV12-3/TRBV12-4 CASSPKNPNAEAFF TGTGCCAGCAGCCCAAAAAACCCGAACGCTGAAGCTTTCTTT
NA TRBJ1-5 NA TRBV10-3 CAIAGGSNQAQHF TGTGCCATCGCGGGGGGTAGTAATCAGGCCCAGCATTTT